Following are 14 T cell receptor beta chains from one sample sequenced in a study of Tregs in tolerant kidney transplant recipients. Mixed chimerism was transient after nonmyeloablative marrow transplants from related graft donors. Produced via immunoSEQ multiplex PCR; TCRdb's table is partial and in-frame only. This listing includes some 5,800 clones. The sequenced sample was CD8+ T cells from blood (PBMCs), obtained 12 months after the transplant. The origin of the receptors is a human patient who received a combined kidney and bone marrow transplant. Part of the T cells may come from the graft donor.

With regard to this clone: Coverage ceases 3 residues before the CDR3 finishes, and the germline J gene fills in the end. V and J are TRBV5-4 and TRBJ2-3; D gene unclear. With 4 bases removed from V and 4 bases from J, the gap between germline ends came to 7 bases. CDR1 and CDR2 from the germline V gene are SGHNT and YYREEE (reference sequence). The CDR3 spans 12 residues. Incomplete CDR3 DNA: TGTGCCAGCAGCGAGCCTTCAGATACG. This sequence encodes CASSEPSDT. The full CDR3 protein reads CASSEPSDTQYF.

On this clone: The read ends 3 residues shy of where the CDR3 ends; the end is completed using the germline J gene. The chain joins TRBV5-8 to TRBJ2-5; a weak D match, TRBD1 (6 bases). The CDR3 extends over 13 amino acids. Germline values: CDR1 SGHTS, CDR2 YDEGEE. Trimming removed 6 bases at V and 4 bases at J, with 13 bases between. The CDR3 sequence is CASNTGRGETQYF. CDR3 DNA (partial): TGTGCCAGCAACACAGGGAGAGGAGAGACC.

CDR3 bases read: TGTGCCAGCTCACTAGACCCCCGCCCAGGCCTCTATGGC. Translating it yields CASSLDPRPGLYG. The entire CDR3 sequence reads CASSLDPRPGLYGYTF. The chain joins TRBV18 to TRBJ1-2; D is undetermined. With the read ending 3 residues before the CDR3 end, the germline J gene is used to fill in that end. The V gene's germline CDR1 is KGHSH and CDR2 LQKENI. V dropped 4 bases and J dropped 4 bases, with 19 bases sitting between them. This CDR3 contains 16 residues.

A remark on this clone: From the germline J gene comes the end of the CDR3, since the read stops 3 residues before it. J is TRBJ2-7 and V is TRBV20-1; 11 nucleotides match TRBD1. J gave up 3 bases and V 6 bases, and 4 bases lay outside the gene matches. The CDR3 length is 13 residues. Germline CDR1 DFQATT, CDR2 SNEGSKA (reference sequence). The CDR3 protein is CSAPGQGDYEQYF. CDR3 DNA, as far as it was read: TGCAGTGCCCCGGGACAGGGGGACTACGAG.

Points on this clone: Read coverage stops 3 residues before the CDR3 terminus; the germline J gene supplies the remainder. V gene TRBV20-1 combines with J gene TRBJ2-1; D is ambiguous. Germline V CDR1 and CDR2: DFQATT, SNEGSKA (reference sequence). The V gene lost 6 bases and the J gene lost 4 bases, with 16 bases spanning the gap. The CDR3 has 14 residues. This chain's CDR3 is CSASSETLYNEQFF. The sequenced part of the CDR3 DNA is TGCAGTGCATCAAGCGAGACCCTTTACAATGAG.

About this clone itself: The DNA ends 3 residues before the CDR3 does, and the rest of the CDR3 is filled in from the germline J gene. The chain links TRBV10-3 to TRBJ2-7; D not resolved. This CDR3 has 12 residues. From germline, CDR1 is ENHRY and CDR2 SYGVKD. Trimming pared 5 bases from V and 4 bases from J, leaving 9 bases between. The CDR3 spells CAISQEGYEQYF. The sequenced CDR3 bases are TGTGCCATCAGTCAGGAAGGGTACGAG.

Turning to this clone: The DNA ends 3 residues before the CDR3 does, and the rest of the CDR3 is filled in from the germline J gene. V usage is TRBV19 and J usage is TRBJ2-7; D call uncertain. V gave up 2 bases and J gave up 1 base, with 9 bases separating them. The V gene's germline CDR1 is LNHDA and CDR2 SQIVND (reference sequence). CDR3 size: 14 residues. The sequenced CDR3 bases are TGTGCCAGTAGTATATTGGGCAGTTCCTACGAG. Translated, it gives CASSILGSSYE. The entire CDR3 protein reads CASSILGSSYEQYF. Complete variable domain (other parts from reference TRBV19 and TRBJ2-7): DGGITQSPKYLFRKEGQNVTLSCEQNLNHDAMYWYRQDPGQGLRLIYYSQIVNDFQKGDIAEGYSVSREKKESFPLTVTSAQKNPTAFYLCASSILGSSYEQYFGPGTRLTVT.

About this clone itself: The CDR3 extends 3 residues past the end of the read, so its final part is completed from the germline J gene. This chain uses TRBV7-3 with TRBJ2-7; tentatively, D is TRBD2 (7 bases). CDR3 length: 14 amino acids. The germline V and J ends were trimmed by 5 bases and 4 bases, with 15 bases remaining between them. Germline CDR1 SGHTA, CDR2 FQGTGA. The sequenced CDR3 bases are TGTGCCAGCAGCGAAGGGGGGGCAGGGTACGAG. Protein product: CASSEGGAGYE. The entire CDR3 sequence reads CASSEGGAGYEQYF.

Frequency places this clone as medium-sized. The read comes to an end 3 residues before the CDR3 does, leaving the germline J gene to fill in the end. The chain is built from TRBV6-4 and TRBJ2-1; the D gene is possibly TRBD2 (5 bases). The length of the CDR3 is 11 residues. CDR1 and CDR2 from the germline V gene are MRHNA and SNTAGT. The V end was cut by 3 bases, the J end by 9 bases, with 6 bases between. The part of the CDR3 DNA that was read is TGTGCCAGCAGTGAAGAGGGTGAG. It specifies CASSEEGE. The entire CDR3 protein is CASSEEGEQFF.

A note on this clone: Read sequence stops 3 residues before the CDR3 end, and the germline J gene provides the missing end. V gene TRBV14 combines with J gene TRBJ1-1; perhaps TRBD1 as D (5 bases). The CDR3 is made up of 16 amino acids. Trimming cost V 0 bases and J 0 bases, with 11 bases left between them. CDR1 and CDR2 from the germline V gene are SGHDN and FVKESK. The CDR3 spells CASSQDLGGLNTEAFF. CDR3 DNA, as far as it was read: TGTGCCAGCAGCCAAGATCTCGGGGGGTTGAACACTGAA.

On this clone: The sequence runs out 3 residues before the end of the CDR3; the remainder is reconstructed from the germline J gene. The V call is TRBV7-6, the J call TRBJ2-7; weak D call: TRBD2 (5 bases). The CDR3 length is 15 residues. CDR1 is SGHVS, CDR2 FNYEAQ, per germline. Between the trimmed V and J ends, which lost 1 base and 2 bases, there was a span of 12 bases. The part of the CDR3 DNA that was read is TGTGCCAGCAGCTTAGTGCTTTTCGGGGCCTACGAG. Protein sequence: CASSLVLFGAYE. The whole CDR3 reads CASSLVLFGAYEQYF. Full variable domain (outside the CDR3, taken from reference TRBV7-6 and TRBJ2-7): GAGVSQSPRYKVTKRGQDVALRCDPISGHVSLYWYRQALGQGPEFLTYFNYEAQQDKSGLPNDRFSAERPEGSISTLTIQRTEQRDSAMYRCASSLVLFGAYEQYFGPGTRLTVT.

As for this clone: Read sequence stops 3 residues before the CDR3 end, and the germline J gene provides the missing end. The rearrangement links TRBV18 to TRBJ1-1; 10 nucleotides agree with TRBD1. The CDR3 extends over 15 amino acids. CDR1 is KGHSH, CDR2 LQKENI, per germline. The CDR3 bases that were read are TGTGCCAGCTCACTGGCGGGACAGGGGACTGGCGTG. Its protein product is CASSLAGQGTGV. The full CDR3 reads CASSLAGQGTGVAFF.

Note on this clone: The read is 3 residues too short to cover the CDR3 end, so that end is filled in from the germline J gene. This rearrangement joins TRBV23-1 to TRBJ2-7, with D perhaps matching TRBD2 (6 bases). TRBV23-1 is given ORF status, its function remaining uncertain. V shed 11 bases and J shed 4 bases, with 21 bases lying between them. The CDR3 runs 14 residues. The chain's CDR3 is CAPPFSGESYEQYF. The covered CDR3 bases are TGCGCCCCCCCCTTCTCGGGGGAGTCATACGAG.

This clone is called medium-sized based on its frequency. Read data end 3 residues before the CDR3 end; the end is taken from the germline J gene. V usage is TRBV20-1 and J usage is TRBJ2-6; D remains unclear. CDR1 and CDR2 (germline): DFQATT, SNEGSKA (reference sequence). There are 13 residues in the CDR3. Trimming removed 3 bases from V and 2 bases from J, with 5 bases in between. The CDR3 bases that were read are TGCAGTGCTAGGTCGGCTGGGGCCAACGTC. Amino acids: CSARSAGANV. The full CDR3 is CSARSAGANVLTF.